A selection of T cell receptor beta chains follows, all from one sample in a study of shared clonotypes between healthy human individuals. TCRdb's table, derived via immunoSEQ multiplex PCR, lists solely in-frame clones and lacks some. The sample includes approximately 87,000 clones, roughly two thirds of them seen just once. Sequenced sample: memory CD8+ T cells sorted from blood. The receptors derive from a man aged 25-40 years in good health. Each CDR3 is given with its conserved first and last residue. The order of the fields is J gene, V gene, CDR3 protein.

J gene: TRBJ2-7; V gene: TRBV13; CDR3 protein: CASSLRRGGQLSSEQYF
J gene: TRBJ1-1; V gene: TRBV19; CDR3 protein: CASSINGHTEAFF
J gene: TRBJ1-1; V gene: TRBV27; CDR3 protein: CASSLQATYMNTEAFF
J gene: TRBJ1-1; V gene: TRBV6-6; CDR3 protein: CASSISGTEAFF
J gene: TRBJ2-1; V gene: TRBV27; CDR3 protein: CASSLGRFGEQFF
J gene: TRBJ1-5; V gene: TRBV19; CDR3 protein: CASSYLRFGNQPQHF
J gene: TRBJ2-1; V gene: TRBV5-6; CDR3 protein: CASLGRLAGVNEQFF
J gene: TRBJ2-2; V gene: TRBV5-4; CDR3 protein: CASSGPPRQGRTGELFF
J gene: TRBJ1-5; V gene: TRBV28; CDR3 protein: CASSFAHRGGQPQHF
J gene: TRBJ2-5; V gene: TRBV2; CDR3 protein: CASSELVAPQYF
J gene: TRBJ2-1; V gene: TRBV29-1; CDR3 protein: CSVTTSGSTYNEQFF
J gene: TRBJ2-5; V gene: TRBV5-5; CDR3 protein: CASSFGVRGQETQYF
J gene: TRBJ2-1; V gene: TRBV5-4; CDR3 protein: CASSLGGQGSNEQFF
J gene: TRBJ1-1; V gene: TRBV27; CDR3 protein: CAIPGQNLMMNTEAFF
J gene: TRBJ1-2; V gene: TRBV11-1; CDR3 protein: CASSLRGSYGYTF
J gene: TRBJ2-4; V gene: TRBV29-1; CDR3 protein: CSVEGLAGGSKNIQYF
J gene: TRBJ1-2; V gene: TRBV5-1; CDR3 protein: CASSLGRGTGDYGYTF
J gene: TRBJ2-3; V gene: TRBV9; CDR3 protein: CASSVAGGDSTDTQYF
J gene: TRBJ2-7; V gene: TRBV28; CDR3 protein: CASSRIYEQYF
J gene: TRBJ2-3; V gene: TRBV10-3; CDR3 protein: CATASGSGRSPDTQYF
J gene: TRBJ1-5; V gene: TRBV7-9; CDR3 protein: CASSLGGDQPQHF
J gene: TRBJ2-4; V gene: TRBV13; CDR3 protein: CASSHTLMRDPRENIQYF
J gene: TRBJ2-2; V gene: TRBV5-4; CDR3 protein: CASSLDLGPTGELFF
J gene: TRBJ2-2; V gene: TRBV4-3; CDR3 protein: CASSQVGELFF
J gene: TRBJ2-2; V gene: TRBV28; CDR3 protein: CASRSFRGPGGELFF
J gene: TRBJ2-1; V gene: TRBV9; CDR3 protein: CASRGRDGYNEQFF
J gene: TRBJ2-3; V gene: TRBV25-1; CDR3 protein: CASSRRTDTQYF
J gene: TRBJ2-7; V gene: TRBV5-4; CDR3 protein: CASRWYNGHEQYF
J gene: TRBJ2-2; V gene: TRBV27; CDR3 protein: CASSLAGRNTGELFF
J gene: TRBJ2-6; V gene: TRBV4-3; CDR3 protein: CASSRTSGSGANVLTF
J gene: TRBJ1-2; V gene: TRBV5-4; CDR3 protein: CASSFLSGQLRNYGYTF
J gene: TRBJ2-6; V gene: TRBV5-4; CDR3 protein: CASCSRQSRANVLTF
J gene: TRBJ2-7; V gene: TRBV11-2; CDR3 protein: CASSRWRARDRASYEQYF
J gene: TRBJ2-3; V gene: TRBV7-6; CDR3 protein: CASSLPSGRDTQYF
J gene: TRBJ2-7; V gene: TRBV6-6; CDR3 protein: CASSATGGTNYEQYF
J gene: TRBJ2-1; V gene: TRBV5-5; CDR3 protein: CASSFWDEQFF
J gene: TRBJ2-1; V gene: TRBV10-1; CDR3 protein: CASSNPQTEQFF
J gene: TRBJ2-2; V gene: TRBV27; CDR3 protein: CASSFFSTGAGELFF
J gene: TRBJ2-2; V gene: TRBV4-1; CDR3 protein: CASSQFSSGELFF
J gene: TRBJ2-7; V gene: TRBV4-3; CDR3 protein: CASSHRPPRSGTSGHPYEQYF
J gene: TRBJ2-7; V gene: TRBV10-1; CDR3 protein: CASSDSFEQYF
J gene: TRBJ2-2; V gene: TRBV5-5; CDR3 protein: CASSFGTTNTGELFF
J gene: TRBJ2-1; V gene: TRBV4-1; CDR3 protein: CASSRGWNEQFF
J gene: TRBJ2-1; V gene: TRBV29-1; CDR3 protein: CSVWEGHSSNEQFF
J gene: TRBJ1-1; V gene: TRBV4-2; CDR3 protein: CASSQARTGGAEAFF